This T cell receptor beta chain emerged from a study of blood T cell repertoires in COVID-19. Study details: Material from acute and convalescent COVID-19 was sourced from the United States, Italy and Spain.

The length of the CDR3 is 12 residues. Germline CDR1 reads LGHNT; CDR2 reads FRNRAP. V was trimmed by 5 bases and J by 5 bases, leaving 9 bases between them. Original processing methods: How many nucleated cells were present was estimated from reference gene primer amplification. Repertoires were generated with immunoSEQ multiplex PCR, while TCRdb's copy carries only in-frame clones and drops some. That table furnishes V, J and clone size, whereas the DNA furnished D and trimming. This sample has fewer than 75,000 clones, with around 87% found just once. This chain links TRBV12-5 with TRBJ1-1, with D hard to call. Sequencing was done on a sample of peripheral blood. The receptor comes from a man in his 60s with active or convalescent COVID-19. The CDR3 nucleotides read TGTGCTAGTGGTCAAGGGAGGACTGAAGCTTTCTTT. Translation: CASGQGRTEAFF.